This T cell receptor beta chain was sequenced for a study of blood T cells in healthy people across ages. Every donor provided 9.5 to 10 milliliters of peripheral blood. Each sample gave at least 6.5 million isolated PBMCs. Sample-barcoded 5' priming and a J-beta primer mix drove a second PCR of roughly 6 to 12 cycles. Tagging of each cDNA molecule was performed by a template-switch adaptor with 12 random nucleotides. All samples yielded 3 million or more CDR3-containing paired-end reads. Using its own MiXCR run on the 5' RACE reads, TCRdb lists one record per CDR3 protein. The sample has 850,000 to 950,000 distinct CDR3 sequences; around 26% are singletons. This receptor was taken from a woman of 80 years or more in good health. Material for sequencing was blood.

As DNA, the CDR3 is TGTGCCAGCAGCGCCGACAGGGTGAGGACTGAAGCTTTCTTT. Residues: CASSADRVRTEAFF. The V gene is TRBV11-2, the J gene TRBJ1-1; 7 bases are a match to TRBD1. V trimming: 5 bases; J trimming: 5 bases; junction bases outside the gene matches: 8. The CDR3 length is 14 residues. Germline V gives CDR1 SGHAT, CDR2 FQNNGV.